A selection of T cell receptor beta chains follows, all from one sample in a study of PD-1 and CTLA-4 blockade in melanoma. Assay: immunoSEQ multiplex PCR; the TCRdb copy retains only in-frame clones and omits some. The table includes about 21,000 clones, approximately 88% detected once. This sample comprised CD8+ T cells from peripheral blood, obtained before anti-PD-1 treatment. These receptors came from a human donor with melanoma. Both conserved end residues are part of each CDR3. Fields, in order: J gene, V gene, D gene, clone size, CDR3 DNA, CDR3 protein. The D gene is left open where the match is weak. Expanded clones get a size class; other rows say once, few or many, or leave the size out.

J: TRBJ2-7; V: TRBV3-1/TRBV3-2; D: .; size: once; DNA: TGTGCCAGCAGCCCCCTGTCGGGACACTACGAGCAGTACTTC; CDR3: CASSPLSGHYEQYF
J: TRBJ2-7; V: TRBV19; D: .; size: .; DNA: TGTGCCAGTAGTGGCAGGGGAGAATCGCACGAGCAGTACTTC; CDR3: CASSGRGESHEQYF
J: TRBJ2-1; V: TRBV9; D: TRBD1; size: .; DNA: TGTGCCAGCAGCGAGGCCGGGACAGGGACTTATGAGCAGTTCTTC; CDR3: CASSEAGTGTYEQFF
J: TRBJ2-3; V: TRBV28; D: TRBD2; size: .; DNA: TGTGCCAGCACCCCCTCCGGGGGGGCCGATACGCAGTATTTT; CDR3: CASTPSGGADTQYF
J: TRBJ1-1; V: TRBV29-1; D: .; size: .; DNA: TGCAGCGCAGACAGCATGAACACTGAAGCTTTCTTT; CDR3: CSADSMNTEAFF
J: TRBJ1-2; V: TRBV10-2; D: .; size: .; DNA: TGCGCCAGCAGTGATAGAGGGGCGCGCCCGATTAATGGCTACACCTTC; CDR3: CASSDRGARPINGYTF
J: TRBJ1-3; V: TRBV11-3; D: .; size: .; DNA: TGTGCCAGCAGCTTACCTTTTGGGGACACCATATATTTT; CDR3: CASSLPFGDTIYF
J: TRBJ2-7; V: TRBV28; D: .; size: .; DNA: TGTGCCAGCAGTTTATACGCAGGGGGGAACGAGCAGTACTTC; CDR3: CASSLYAGGNEQYF
J: TRBJ2-7; V: TRBV28; D: TRBD1; size: .; DNA: TGTGCCAGCAGTCCCGGGACAGGCTACGAGCAGTACTTC; CDR3: CASSPGTGYEQYF
J: TRBJ2-5; V: TRBV6-6; D: TRBD2; size: .; DNA: TGTGCCAGCAGTTACCCACCAGCGGGACAAGAGACCCAGTACTTC; CDR3: CASSYPPAGQETQYF
J: TRBJ2-5; V: TRBV4-1; D: .; size: .; DNA: TGCGCCAGCAGCCAGGGGAAAGAGACCCAGTACTTC; CDR3: CASSQGKETQYF
J: TRBJ2-1; V: TRBV7-6; D: TRBD2; size: once; DNA: TGTGCCAGCAGCTTAGCGCGGGGACTAGCGGTGATGAGCTCCTACAATGAGCAGTTCTTC; CDR3: CASSLARGLAVMSSYNEQFF
J: TRBJ2-3; V: TRBV7-9; D: .; size: .; DNA: TGTGCCAGCAGCTTAGACGGAGATACGCAGTATTTT; CDR3: CASSLDGDTQYF
J: TRBJ1-2; V: TRBV9; D: .; size: .; DNA: TGTGCCGGGTCGGGCTACACCTTC; CDR3: CAGSGYTF
J: TRBJ2-7; V: TRBV4-1; D: .; size: .; DNA: TGCGCCAGCAGCCAAGGTCGGGCGGTCTCCTACGAGCAGTACTTC; CDR3: CASSQGRAVSYEQYF
J: TRBJ2-7; V: TRBV27; D: TRBD2; size: .; DNA: TGTGCCAGCAGTTTACCCCCGGCTAGCGGGGGTAGAGAGCAGTACTTC; CDR3: CASSLPPASGGREQYF
J: TRBJ1-1; V: TRBV4-1; D: .; size: once; DNA: TGCGCCAGCAGCCTCAAACCCGTGGGCACTGAAGCTTTCTTT; CDR3: CASSLKPVGTEAFF
J: TRBJ2-3; V: TRBV7-9; D: TRBD1; size: .; DNA: TGTGCCACCCCGGGACAGAGTCCCACAGATACGCAGTATTTT; CDR3: CATPGQSPTDTQYF
J: TRBJ1-2; V: TRBV28; D: .; size: once; DNA: TGTGCCAGCATCAGCGGGACGGGAAACTATGGCTACACCTTC; CDR3: CASISGTGNYGYTF
J: TRBJ1-1; V: TRBV27; D: .; size: few; DNA: TGTGCCAGCAGTTTGAGTCCAGGCGCTCTCGCTGAAGCTTTCTTT; CDR3: CASSLSPGALAEAFF
J: TRBJ2-7; V: TRBV7-8; D: .; size: .; DNA: TGTGCCAGCAGCACTACGTTCGGGGAGTACGAGCAGTACTTC; CDR3: CASSTTFGEYEQYF
J: TRBJ1-1; V: TRBV5-5; D: .; size: once; DNA: TGTGCCAGCAGCTTGGGGACGGGTTTGAACACTGAAGCTTTCTTT; CDR3: CASSLGTGLNTEAFF
J: TRBJ2-7; V: TRBV28; D: .; size: .; DNA: TGTGCCAGCAGTCCCCCGGGCCCGGCGGGGCTTTACGAGCAGTACTTC; CDR3: CASSPPGPAGLYEQYF
J: TRBJ1-6; V: TRBV28; D: .; size: .; DNA: TGTGCCAGCAGCCCCCTGGGACAACGCTATAATTCACCCCTCCACTTT; CDR3: CASSPLGQRYNSPLHF
J: TRBJ2-7; V: TRBV7-9; D: .; size: .; DNA: TGTGCCAGCAGCTGGGATGGGCCCCATGGCCTCGAGCAGTACTTC; CDR3: CASSWDGPHGLEQYF
J: TRBJ1-2; V: TRBV6-5; D: TRBD1; size: .; DNA: TGTGCCACCCGGGGACAGGGCTTTCATGGCTACACCTTC; CDR3: CATRGQGFHGYTF
J: TRBJ2-1; V: TRBV7-9; D: TRBD1; size: .; DNA: TGTGCCAGCAGTCCCTGGGGACAGGGGGCTGAGAATGAGCAGTTCTTC; CDR3: CASSPWGQGAENEQFF
J: TRBJ2-7; V: TRBV27; D: .; size: .; DNA: TGTGCCAGCAGTTTATCCGGGACCGCGGGCGAGCAGTACTTC; CDR3: CASSLSGTAGEQYF
J: TRBJ1-1; V: TRBV5-4; D: .; size: .; DNA: TGTGCCAGCAGCCCCGGACCCGGGGAAGCTTTCTTT; CDR3: CASSPGPGEAFF
J: TRBJ2-1; V: TRBV5-1; D: TRBD2; size: .; DNA: TGCGCCAGCAGCTCTCTAACCTATAGCGGGGGGGAAGAGCAGTTCTTC; CDR3: CASSSLTYSGGEEQFF
J: TRBJ1-5; V: TRBV6-1; D: .; size: .; DNA: TGTGCCAGCAGTGAACCCTCCGGTTATAGCAATCAGCCCCAGCATTTT; CDR3: CASSEPSGYSNQPQHF
J: TRBJ1-2; V: TRBV5-1; D: TRBD1; size: .; DNA: TGCGCCAGCAGCTCAACTGGGACAGGTGATGCTAACTATGGCTACACCTTC; CDR3: CASSSTGTGDANYGYTF
J: TRBJ2-3; V: TRBV27; D: TRBD2; size: .; DNA: TGTGCCAGCAGAATAGCGGGGGGGCTAAGCACAGATACGCAGTATTTT; CDR3: CASRIAGGLSTDTQYF
J: TRBJ2-1; V: TRBV3-1/TRBV3-2; D: .; size: .; DNA: TGTGCCAGCAGCTTGAGCGCTAGCTCCTACAATGAGCAGTTCTTC; CDR3: CASSLSASSYNEQFF
J: TRBJ2-1; V: TRBV27; D: .; size: .; DNA: TGTGCCAGCAGTTTGTCCAATAACAATGAGCAGTTCTTC; CDR3: CASSLSNNNEQFF
J: TRBJ1-2; V: TRBV9; D: .; size: .; DNA: TGTGCCAGCAGCGTAGCCAGCTATGGCTACACCTTC; CDR3: CASSVASYGYTF
J: TRBJ2-5; V: TRBV9; D: TRBD2; size: .; DNA: TGTGCCAGCAGCCACCCCCCGGGGACTAGCGGGGGGCACCAAGAGACCCAGTACTTC; CDR3: CASSHPPGTSGGHQETQYF
J: TRBJ1-1; V: TRBV13; D: .; size: once; DNA: TGTGCCAGCAGCTTAGGCGCGGGGCAGGGGAACACTGAAGCTTTCTTT; CDR3: CASSLGAGQGNTEAFF
J: TRBJ2-7; V: TRBV11-2; D: .; size: .; DNA: TGTGCCAGCAGCTTAGGCCCCTCCTTGGAGCAGTACTTC; CDR3: CASSLGPSLEQYF
J: TRBJ1-3; V: TRBV19; D: .; size: .; DNA: TGTGCCACTGGCGAAGGAGGCACCATATATTTT; CDR3: CATGEGGTIYF
J: TRBJ2-3; V: TRBV9; D: TRBD2; size: .; DNA: TGTGCCAGCAGCGTAGAAGGCGGGGGGGCAGATACGCAGTATTTT; CDR3: CASSVEGGGADTQYF